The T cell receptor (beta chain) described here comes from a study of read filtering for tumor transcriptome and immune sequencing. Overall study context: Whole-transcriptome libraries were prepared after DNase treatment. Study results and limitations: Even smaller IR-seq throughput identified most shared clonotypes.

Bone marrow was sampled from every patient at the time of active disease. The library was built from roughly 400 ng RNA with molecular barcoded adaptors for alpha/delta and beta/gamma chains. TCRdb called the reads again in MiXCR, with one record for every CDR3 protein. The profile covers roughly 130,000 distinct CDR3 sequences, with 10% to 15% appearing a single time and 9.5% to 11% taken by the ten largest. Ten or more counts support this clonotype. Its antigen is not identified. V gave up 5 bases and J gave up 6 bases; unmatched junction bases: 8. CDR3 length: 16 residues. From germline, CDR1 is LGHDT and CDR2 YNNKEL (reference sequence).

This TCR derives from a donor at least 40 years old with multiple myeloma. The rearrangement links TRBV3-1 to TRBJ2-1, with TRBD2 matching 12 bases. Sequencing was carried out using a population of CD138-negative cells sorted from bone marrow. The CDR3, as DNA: TGTGCCAGCAGCTCGTTGACTAGCGGGAGTCTCAATGAGCAGTTCTTC. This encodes CASSSLTSGSLNEQFF.